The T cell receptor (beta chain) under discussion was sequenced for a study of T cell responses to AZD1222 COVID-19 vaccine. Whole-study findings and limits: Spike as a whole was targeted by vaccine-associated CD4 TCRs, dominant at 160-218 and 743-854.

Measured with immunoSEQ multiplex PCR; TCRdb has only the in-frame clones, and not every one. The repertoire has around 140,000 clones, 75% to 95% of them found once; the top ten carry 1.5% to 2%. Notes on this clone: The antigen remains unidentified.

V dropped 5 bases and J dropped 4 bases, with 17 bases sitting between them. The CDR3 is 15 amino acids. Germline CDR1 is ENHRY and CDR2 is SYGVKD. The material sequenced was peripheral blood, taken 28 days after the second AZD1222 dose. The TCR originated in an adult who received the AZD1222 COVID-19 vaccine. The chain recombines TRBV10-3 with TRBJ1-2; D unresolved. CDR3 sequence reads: CAISSLTTVIYGYTF. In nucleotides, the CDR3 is TGTGCCATCAGTAGTCTGACGACGGTCATCTATGGCTACACCTTC.